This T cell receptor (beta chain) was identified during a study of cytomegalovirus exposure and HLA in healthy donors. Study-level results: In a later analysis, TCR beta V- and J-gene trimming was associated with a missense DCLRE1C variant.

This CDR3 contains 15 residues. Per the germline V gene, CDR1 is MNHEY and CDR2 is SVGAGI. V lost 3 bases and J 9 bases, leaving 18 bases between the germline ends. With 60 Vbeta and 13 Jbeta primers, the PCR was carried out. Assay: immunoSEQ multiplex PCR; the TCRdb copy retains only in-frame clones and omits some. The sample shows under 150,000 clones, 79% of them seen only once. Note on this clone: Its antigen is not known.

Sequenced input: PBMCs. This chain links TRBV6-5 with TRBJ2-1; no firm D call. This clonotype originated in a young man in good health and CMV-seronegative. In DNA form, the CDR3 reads TGTGCCAGCAGTTATTTCAGTGCCTCTGATGGTGAGCAGTTCTTC. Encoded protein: CASSYFSASDGEQFF.